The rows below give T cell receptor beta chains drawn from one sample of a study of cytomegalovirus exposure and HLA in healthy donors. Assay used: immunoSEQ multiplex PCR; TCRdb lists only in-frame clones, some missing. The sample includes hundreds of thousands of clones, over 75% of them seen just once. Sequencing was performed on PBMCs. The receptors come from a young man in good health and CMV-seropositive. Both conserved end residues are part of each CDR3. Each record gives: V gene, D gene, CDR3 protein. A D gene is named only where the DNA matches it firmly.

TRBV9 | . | CASSVEGVGTEAFF
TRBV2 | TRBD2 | CASSAGTSRSYEQYF
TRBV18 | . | CASSPLTGTKVGNIQYF
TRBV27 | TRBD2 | CASSSQRTTSGYNEQFF
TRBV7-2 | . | CASSLMRSGELFF
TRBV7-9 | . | CASSLGGDYYEQYF
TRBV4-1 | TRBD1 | CASSQGTGEGQPQHF
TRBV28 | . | CAIRAPKSYGYTF
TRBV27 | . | CASSLISGIQDEQYF
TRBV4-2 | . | CASSQDHGGVGYGYTF
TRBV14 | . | CASSPLLAGENTEAFF
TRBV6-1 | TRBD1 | CASTQEGALGNIQYF
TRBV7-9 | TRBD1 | CASSSETGVGYEQYF
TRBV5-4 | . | CASSLASAPEAFF
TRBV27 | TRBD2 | CASSPSGRSETQYF
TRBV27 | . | CASSFLGEQYF
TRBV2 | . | CASSGDLAYEQYF
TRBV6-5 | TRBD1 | CASSTMDRASYEQYF
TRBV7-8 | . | CASTPLSSNTGELFF
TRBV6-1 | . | CASRGARRTEAFF
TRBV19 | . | CASSMGRLSANVLTF
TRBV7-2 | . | CASSPQRGANQPQHF
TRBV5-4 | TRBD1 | CASSRTGRSPIDTEAFF
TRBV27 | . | CASSFFFTDTQYF
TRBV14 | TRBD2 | CASSPLRGGGPDEQYF
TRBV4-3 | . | CASSPGGGYPRGYTF
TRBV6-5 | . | CASYREGTEAFF
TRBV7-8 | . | CASSPHSGVEQFF
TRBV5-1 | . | CASRGQTDYGYTF
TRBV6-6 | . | CASSIRTETVYGYTF
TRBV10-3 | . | CAISESGVTEAFF
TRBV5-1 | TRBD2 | CASSPGDYSSYNEQFF
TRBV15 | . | CATSRVGSTDTQYF
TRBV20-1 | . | CSASRNTEAFF